These 9 T cell receptor beta chains originate from one sample sequenced in a study of blood T cell repertoires in COVID-19. The data were produced by immunoSEQ multiplex PCR, yet TCRdb's version contains in-frame clones alone and is incomplete. In the table there are 250,000 or so clones, more than 70% of which are singletons. Sample: peripheral blood. The receptors were gathered from a woman in her 30s with COVID-19, enrolled during active disease.

The chain links TRBV6-5 to TRBJ1-2; 7 bases match TRBD1. V lost 0 bases and J lost 1; bases outside the gene matches: 5. The CDR3 has 16 amino acids. Germline V gene data show CDR1 as MNHEY and CDR2 as SVGAGI. CDR3 sequence: CASSYSPGGSNYGYTF. The CDR3 DNA sequence: TGTGCCAGCAGTTACTCGCCAGGGGGGAGTAACTATGGCTACACCTTC.

The chain has TRBV7-9 and TRBJ2-1, with D perhaps matching TRBD2 (6 bases). There are 16 residues in the CDR3. From germline, CDR1 is SEHNR and CDR2 FQNEAQ (reference sequence). V gave up 4 bases and J gave up 1 base, with 14 bases separating them. The CDR3 loop is CASSWAGLKSYNEQFF. The DNA of the CDR3 is TGTGCCAGCAGCTGGGCGGGGCTAAAATCCTACAATGAGCAGTTCTTC.

The chain couples TRBV19 to TRBJ2-2; 11 bases match TRBD2. Losses at the gene ends were 7 bases for V and 8 bases for J; bases not matched to a gene: 9. Germline values: CDR1 LNHDA, CDR2 SQIVND (reference sequence). CDR3 length: 15 amino acids. The DNA for the CDR3 is TGTGCCAGTAATCGAGCTAGCGGGAGGAATGGGGAGCTGTTTTTT. This sequence encodes CASNRASGRNGELFF.

The rearrangement joins TRBV29-1 to TRBJ2-1, with D possibly being TRBD2 (5 bases). The CDR3 has 13 amino acids. Germline V CDR1 and CDR2: SQVTM, ANQGSEA. Trimming shortened V by 3 bases and J by 15 bases, and 21 bases separated the two germline ends. The CDR3 DNA reads TGCAGCGTTGATCTCGCGCGGGCCCAGACTTGGTTCTTC. This codes for CSVDLARAQTWFF.

This chain uses TRBV7-2 with TRBJ1-4; a weak D match, TRBD1 (5 bases). The CDR3 totals 16 residues. Trimming pared 0 bases from V and 8 bases from J, leaving 16 bases between. Per germline, CDR1 SGHTA and CDR2 FQGNSA. In DNA form, the CDR3 reads TGTGCCAGCAGCTTAGCGCGGACAAGGTTTGGGGAAAAACTGTTTTTT. This codes for CASSLARTRFGEKLFF.

V is TRBV11-2 and J is TRBJ2-3; D remains ambiguous. With 3 bases removed from V and 8 bases from J, the gap between germline ends came to 6 bases. CDR1 is SGHAT, CDR2 FQNNGV, per germline. The CDR3 runs 11 residues. CDR3 amino acids: CASSLRSTQYF. In nucleotides, the CDR3 is TGTGCCAGCAGCTTGAGATCTACGCAGTATTTT.

The V gene is TRBV7-2, the J gene TRBJ2-1, with 11 bases fitting TRBD2. CDR1 is SGHTA, CDR2 FQGNSA, per germline. The junction had 10 bases not matched to a gene; V was cut back by 6 bases and J by 15 bases. The CDR3 has 13 residues. This CDR3 reads CASSPTQGLAVFF. CDR3 sequence (DNA): TGTGCCAGCAGTCCCACACAGGGACTAGCGGTGTTCTTC.

V and J are TRBV11-2 and TRBJ1-5; TRBD1 aligns across 8 bases. Trimming cost V 5 bases and J 2 bases; bases outside gene matches: 14. The germline gives CDR1 SGHAT, CDR2 FQNNGV. The CDR3 length is 18 residues. DNA of the CDR3: TGTGCCAGCAGCATCGGGCGGGATGGACAGGGCGGCAATCAGCCCCAGCATTTT. The encoded protein is CASSIGRDGQGGNQPQHF.

This clone was observed a handful of times. The chain joins TRBV5-1 to TRBJ1-1, with TRBD1 as a possible D gene (6 bases). V was cut by 4 bases and J by 7 bases, with 14 bases left in between. The CDR3 is 13 amino acids. Germline assignment: CDR1 SGHRS and CDR2 YFSETQ. The CDR3 loop is CASSPTNRDEAFF. DNA for the CDR3: TGCGCCAGCAGCCCAACAAACAGGGATGAAGCTTTCTTT.